Each of the 11 T cell receptor beta chains below was sequenced from the same sample in a study of T cell repertoires in cytomegalovirus infection. TCRdb analysed the reads with MiXCR anew, one entry per CDR3 protein. This table holds 160,000 or so distinct CDR3 sequences, about 20% found once. These receptors lack a known antigen. Sequenced here: CD8+ T cells from cultured PBMCs, sampled from culture after CMV antigen stimulation. Every receptor here comes from a human donor in good health (CMV status not recorded). Some clones in this sample may be carry-over from other donors' samples.

This rearrangement joins TRBV7-8 to TRBJ2-1; D uncertain. Germline CDR1 is SGHVS and CDR2 is FQNEAQ. V gave up 0 bases and J gave up 7 bases, with 10 bases separating them. This CDR3 region has 14 residues. CDR3 amino acids: CASSLAYSKNEQFF. The CDR3, as DNA: TGTGCCAGCAGCTTAGCGTACTCCAAGAATGAGCAGTTCTTC.

The chain is built from TRBV11-2 and TRBJ1-1, with no clear D. Trimming took off 4 bases at V and 7 bases at J, with 4 bases between the two ends. This CDR3 is built from 10 residues. In germline, CDR1 is SGHAT, CDR2 FQNNGV. The DNA of the CDR3 is TGTGCCAGCAGCTCAAGTGAAGCTTTCTTT. This translates into CASSSSEAFF.

This chain uses TRBV30 with TRBJ2-1; TRBD1 matches 12 bases. J lost 6 bases, V lost 8 bases, and 11 bases had no gene match. CDR3 length equals 15 residues. Per the germline V gene, CDR1 is GTSNPN and CDR2 is SVGIG (reference sequence). CDR3 residues: CAGGSGQGAFNEQFF. CDR3 sequence (DNA): TGTGCCGGGGGATCGGGACAGGGGGCATTCAATGAGCAGTTCTTC.

In this sample, this clonotype turned up a few times. V usage is TRBV27 and J usage is TRBJ2-7, with unresolved D. V shed 6 bases and J shed 2 bases, with 11 bases lying between them. Germline CDR1 reads MNHEY; CDR2 reads SMNVEV (reference sequence). The CDR3 totals 13 residues. CDR3 sequence (DNA): TGTGCCAGCAGCATCGCTAGGACCTACGAGCAGTACTTC. It codes for CASSIARTYEQYF.

The CDR3 DNA sequence: TGTGCCAGCAGCCCCACTAGCGGGGGGCCCTTCGAGCAGTTCTTC. Protein: CASSPTSGGPFEQFF. V and J are TRBV7-9 and TRBJ2-1; 12 bases are shared with TRBD2. The J segment lost 10 bases and the V segment lost 5 bases, leaving 9 bases of the junction unmatched. The CDR3 length is 15 residues. Germline V CDR1 and CDR2: SEHNR, FQNEAQ (reference sequence). Drawing the rest from reference TRBV7-9 and TRBJ2-1, the complete variable domain is DTGVSQNPRHKITKRGQNVTFRCDPISEHNRLYWYRQTLGQGPEFLTYFQNEAQLEKSRLLSDRFSAERPKGSFSTLEIQRTEQGDSAMYLCASSPTSGGPFEQFFGPGTRLTVL.

The chain uses TRBV5-1 and TRBJ2-3; 12 bases agree with TRBD2. The CDR3 length is 17 residues. Germline trimming cut 5 bases from V and 8 bases from J; bases unmatched to any gene: 15. Germline CDR1 and CDR2: SGHRS and YFSETQ. In nucleotides, the CDR3 is TGCGCCAGCAGTCCATCTAGCGGGGGGGCCCCCATTGGTACGCAGTATTTT. Translating it yields CASSPSSGGAPIGTQYF.

This clonotype was counted a few times. The chain carries TRBV28 and TRBJ2-2, with 7 bases matching TRBD1. Germline V CDR1 and CDR2: MDHEN, SYDVKM. The CDR3 spans 12 residues. Trimming cost V 10 bases and J 7 bases; bases outside gene matches: 6. This CDR3 reads CATTGYDGELFF. DNA of the CDR3: TGTGCCACGACAGGGTATGACGGGGAGCTGTTTTTT.

The chain combines TRBV6-5 with TRBJ1-1, with 8 nucleotides matching TRBD1. Germline CDR1 and CDR2: MNHEY and SVGAGI. There are 15 residues in the CDR3. V lost 2 bases to trimming and J lost 4 bases; unmatched junction nucleotides: 6. CDR3 sequence reads: CASSYIGQGLTEAFF. CDR3 nucleotide sequence: TGTGCCAGCAGTTACATAGGACAGGGCCTCACTGAAGCTTTCTTT.

The DNA for the CDR3 is TGTGCCAGCAGCTATACTCTGGTAGGCGATGGCTACACCTTC. Translating gives CASSYTLVGDGYTF. The chain uses TRBV7-9 and TRBJ1-2; D is unresolved. The CDR3 contains 14 residues. Per germline, CDR1 SEHNR and CDR2 FQNEAQ (reference sequence). The V end lost 4 bases, the J end lost 6 bases, and 15 bases lay between the germline ends.

V gene TRBV4-1 combines with J gene TRBJ2-3, with D perhaps TRBD2 (6 bases). Between the trimmed V and J ends, which lost 5 bases and 4 bases, there was a span of 13 bases. The CDR3 length is 14 residues. Per germline, CDR1 MGHRA and CDR2 YSYEKL. The CDR3 bases are TGCGCCAGCAGCGGGGGGTTAGAGGCAGATACGCAGTATTTT. It encodes CASSGGLEADTQYF.

The chain couples TRBV12-3 or TRBV12-4 to TRBJ1-1; a possible D gene is TRBD1 (5 bases). CDR3 length equals 15 residues. V was trimmed by 6 bases and J by 4 bases, leaving 18 bases between them. The chain's CDR3 is CASRDARLGGTEAFF. The CDR3 DNA sequence: TGTGCCAGCAGGGACGCGCGTTTGGGGGGCACTGAAGCTTTCTTT.